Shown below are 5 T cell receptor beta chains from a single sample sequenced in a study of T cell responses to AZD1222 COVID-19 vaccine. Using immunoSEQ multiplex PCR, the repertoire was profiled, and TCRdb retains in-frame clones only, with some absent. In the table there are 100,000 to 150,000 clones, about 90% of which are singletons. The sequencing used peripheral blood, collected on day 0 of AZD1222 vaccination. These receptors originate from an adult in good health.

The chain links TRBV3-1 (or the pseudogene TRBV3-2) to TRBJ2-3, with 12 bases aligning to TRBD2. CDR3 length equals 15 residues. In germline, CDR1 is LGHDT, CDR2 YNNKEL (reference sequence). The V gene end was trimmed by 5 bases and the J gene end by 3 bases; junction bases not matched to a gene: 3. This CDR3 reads CASSFTSGGTDTQYF. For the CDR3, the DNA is TGTGCCAGCAGCTTCACTAGCGGGGGGACAGATACGCAGTATTTT.

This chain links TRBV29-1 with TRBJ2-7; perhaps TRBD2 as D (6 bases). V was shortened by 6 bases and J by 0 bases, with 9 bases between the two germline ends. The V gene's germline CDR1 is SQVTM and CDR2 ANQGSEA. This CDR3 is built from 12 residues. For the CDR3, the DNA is TGCAGCGTGGGACTGGACTCCTACGAGCAGTACTTC. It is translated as CSVGLDSYEQYF.

This chain's CDR3 is CASSPRGDSNQPQHF. The CDR3, as DNA: TGTGCCAGCTCACCACGAGGGGATAGCAATCAGCCCCAGCATTTT. The V gene is TRBV18, the J gene TRBJ1-5; weak D call: TRBD1 (5 bases). V was shortened by 1 base and J by 0 bases, with 7 bases between the two germline ends. Germline lookup yields CDR1 KGHSH and CDR2 LQKENI. This CDR3 has 15 amino acids.

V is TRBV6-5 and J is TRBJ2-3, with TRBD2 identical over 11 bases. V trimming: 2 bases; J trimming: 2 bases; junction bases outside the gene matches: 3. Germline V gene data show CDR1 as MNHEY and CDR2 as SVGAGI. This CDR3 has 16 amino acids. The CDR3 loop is CASSYGTSGPTDTQYF. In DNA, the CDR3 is TGTGCCAGCAGTTACGGGACTAGCGGACCCACAGATACGCAGTATTTT.

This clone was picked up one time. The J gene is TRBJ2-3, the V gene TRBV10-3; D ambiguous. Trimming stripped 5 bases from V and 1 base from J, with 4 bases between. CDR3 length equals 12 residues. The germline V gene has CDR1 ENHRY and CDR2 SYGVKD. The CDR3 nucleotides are TGTGCCATCAGTCAGGGCACAGATACGCAGTATTTT. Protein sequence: CAISQGTDTQYF.